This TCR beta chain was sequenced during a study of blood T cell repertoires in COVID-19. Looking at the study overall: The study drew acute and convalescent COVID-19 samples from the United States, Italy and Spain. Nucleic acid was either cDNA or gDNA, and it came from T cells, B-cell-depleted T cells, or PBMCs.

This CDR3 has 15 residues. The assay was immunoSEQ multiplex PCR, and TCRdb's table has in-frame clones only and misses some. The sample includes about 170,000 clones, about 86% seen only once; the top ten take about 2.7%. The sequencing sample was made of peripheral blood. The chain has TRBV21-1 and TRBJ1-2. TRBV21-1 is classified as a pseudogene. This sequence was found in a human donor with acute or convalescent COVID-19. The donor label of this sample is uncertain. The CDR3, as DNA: TGTGCCAGCAGAAAAAGCCCTTCCCAACGGTGTGGCTACACCTTC. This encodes CASRKSPSQRCGYTF.